The present TCR beta chain was sequenced within a study of glioma-infiltrating T cells after dendritic cell vaccination. Whole-study context: Patients received autologous tumor lysate-pulsed dendritic cell vaccination between about 2003 and 2012. Dendritic cell vaccine was injected intradermally three times, biweekly.

Study conclusions and caveats: Few patients contributed both blood and tumor specimens.

Germline V lookup: CDR1 SGHNT, CDR2 YYREEE (reference sequence). V dropped 5 bases and J dropped 4; count of bases not matched to a gene: 12. This CDR3 region has 16 residues. This clone was observed a handful of times. Its antigen is unidentified. Libraries were prepared by immunoSEQ multiplex PCR; TCRdb keeps only in-frame clonotypes and omits some of them. The data hold some 100,000 clones, with 85% observed a single time. The V and J genes are TRBV5-4 and TRBJ1-2; 9 bases fit TRBD1. Here the sequenced sample was blood, taken before dendritic cell vaccination. The receptor was isolated from a human donor with glioblastoma. The CDR3 DNA sequence: TGTGCCAGCAGGACTGGACAGGGGAGCTTTGGCTATGGCTACACCTTC. It translates to CASRTGQGSFGYGYTF.